This TCR beta chain came from a study of OX40 agonist ivuxolimab in advanced cancers. The CDR3 consists of 13 residues. V shed 8 bases and J shed 2 bases, with 13 bases lying between them. Germline assignment: CDR1 MDHEN and CDR2 SYDVKM. In its sample, this clone was seen once. TCRdb's copy holds only in-frame clones and misses some; the assay was immunoSEQ multiplex PCR. The data hold 14,000 or so clones, with about 60% observed a single time. The chain is built from TRBV28 and TRBJ2-7, with a possible D match to TRBD2 (6 bases). This sequence was found in an adult with an advanced solid tumor such as melanoma, head and neck, liver or kidney cancer. The starting material was CD4+ or CD8+ T cells sorted from blood, obtained in a trial of the OX40 agonist ivuxolimab. CDR3 bases: TGTGCCAGCTCCCCATGGGGGGCCTACGAGCAGTACTTC. This encodes CASSPWGAYEQYF.